One and the same sample provided the 21 T cell receptor beta chains below, sequenced in a study of blood T cell repertoires in COVID-19. Assay: immunoSEQ multiplex PCR; the TCRdb copy retains only in-frame clones and omits some. The data show a few hundred thousand clones, around 87% seen once. The material sequenced was PBMCs or T cells enriched from blood (not recorded which). All receptors come from a man younger than 35 who had recovered from COVID-19.

The chain is built from TRBV28 and TRBJ1-4, with D tentatively TRBD1 (6 bases). There are 19 residues in the CDR3. Germline assignment: CDR1 MDHEN and CDR2 SYDVKM. The V gene lost 2 bases and the J gene lost 8 bases, with 27 bases spanning the gap. CDR3 sequence reads: CASSLDGWTEAALREKLFF. CDR3 DNA sequence: TGTGCCAGCAGTTTAGACGGCTGGACAGAAGCTGCTCTAAGGGAAAAACTGTTTTTT.

V gene TRBV28 combines with J gene TRBJ1-6, with 9 bases aligning to TRBD1. After removal of 5 bases from V and 6 bases from J, the junction contained 5 bases not matched to a gene. The germline V gene encodes CDR1 MDHEN and CDR2 SYDVKM. There are 15 residues in the CDR3. The DNA of the CDR3 is TGTGCCAGCAGTCCCGAGGGACAGGGTAATTCACCCCTCCACTTT. Its protein is CASSPEGQGNSPLHF.

This chain joins TRBV18 and TRBJ1-3; TRBD1 is a possible D gene (5 bases). The CDR3 spans 15 residues. The V end was cut by 3 bases, the J end by 0 bases, with 9 bases between. CDR1 KGHSH and CDR2 LQKENI come from the germline V gene. CDR3 sequence (DNA): TGTGCCAGCTCACCGGGGGGGATCTCTGGAAACACCATATATTTT. Its translation: CASSPGGISGNTIYF.

The chain links TRBV19 to TRBJ2-5, with no clear D. The CDR3 sequence is 14 residues long. V lost 3 bases and J 4 bases, leaving 12 bases between the germline ends. The germline gives CDR1 LNHDA, CDR2 SQIVND (reference sequence). This chain's CDR3 is CASSIAARRETQYF. CDR3 DNA sequence: TGTGCCAGTAGTATCGCAGCGCGCCGAGAGACCCAGTACTTC.

J is TRBJ2-5 and V is TRBV5-1; tentatively, D is TRBD2 (6 bases). The germline V gene encodes CDR1 SGHRS and CDR2 YFSETQ. The CDR3 has 14 amino acids. V dropped 8 bases and J dropped 4 bases, with 18 bases sitting between them. The CDR3 region is CASRRAPGGETQYF. Written as DNA, the CDR3 is TGCGCCAGTAGGAGGGCCCCCGGGGGAGAGACCCAGTACTTC.

This chain joins TRBV4-1 and TRBJ2-3; TRBD2 matches 7 bases. The CDR3 covers 15 residues. Germline V lookup: CDR1 MGHRA, CDR2 YSYEKL. The ends lost 1 base at V and 5 bases at J; junction bases unmatched: 6. CDR3: CASSQVAGVGDTQYF. The CDR3 DNA reads TGCGCCAGCAGCCAAGTGGCGGGGGTTGGAGATACGCAGTATTTT.

The chain uses TRBV19 and TRBJ1-1; D is undetermined. The CDR3 covers 13 residues. Germline-derived CDR1 and CDR2 are LNHDA and SQIVND (reference sequence). V gave up 1 base and J gave up 0 bases, with 3 bases separating them. CDR3 nucleotides: TGTGCCAGTAGTATAGCGGTGAACACTGAAGCTTTCTTT. Translating it yields CASSIAVNTEAFF.

V usage is TRBV5-5 and J usage is TRBJ2-6, with D hard to call. CDR1 and CDR2 (germline): SGHKS, YYEKEE (reference sequence). V lost 1 base, J lost 1 base, and 6 bases lay in between. This CDR3 contains 15 residues. CDR3 sequence (DNA): TGTGCCAGCAGCTTGCGGTGGTCTGGGGCCAACGTCCTGACTTTC. It specifies CASSLRWSGANVLTF.

The gene calls are TRBV12-3 or TRBV12-4 and TRBJ2-1; a possible D gene is TRBD2 (6 bases). Trimming stripped 7 bases from V and 5 bases from J, with 9 bases between. CDR3 size: 12 residues. As DNA, the CDR3 is TGTGCCAGCAATCGACTAGACAATGAGCAGTTCTTC. It translates to CASNRLDNEQFF.

The chain has TRBV29-1 and TRBJ2-7, with 13 bases lining up with TRBD2. The CDR3 runs 14 residues. From germline, CDR1 is SQVTM and CDR2 ANQGSEA. V shed 7 bases, J shed 5 bases, and the junction held 8 bases outside the gene matches. The DNA of the CDR3 is TGCAGCGGCACTAGCGGGAGGGCATACGACGAGCAGTACTTC. Protein: CSGTSGRAYDEQYF.

The V and J genes are TRBV9 and TRBJ1-3; no firm D call. Deletions cut 0 bases from V and 0 bases from J, with 10 bases between. Germline V gives CDR1 SGDLS, CDR2 YYNGEE. The CDR3 length is 16 residues. CDR3 protein: CASSVEQYSSGNTIYF. The CDR3 region has the DNA TGTGCCAGCAGCGTAGAACAGTACTCCTCTGGAAACACCATATATTTT.

The CDR3 region is CASSAGLAVYTF. CDR3 nucleotides: TGTGCCAGCAGTGCGGGCCTCGCGGTCTACACCTTC. V is TRBV12-3 or TRBV12-4 and J is TRBJ1-2; D is ambiguous. The germline V and J ends were trimmed by 5 bases and 10 bases, with 14 bases remaining between them. This CDR3 contains 12 residues.

The rearrangement joins TRBV30 to TRBJ1-5; 8 nucleotides line up with TRBD1. In germline, CDR1 is GTSNPN, CDR2 SVGIG (reference sequence). The CDR3 spans 16 residues. The ends lost 0 bases at V and 10 bases at J; junction bases unmatched: 14. CDR3: CAWSVGGTGQRRPQHF. CDR3 in DNA: TGTGCCTGGAGTGTGGGTGGGACAGGCCAACGACGACCCCAGCATTTT.

This clone was seen a single time. The chain recombines TRBV4-1 with TRBJ2-7; 11 bases line up with TRBD1. The germline V gene has CDR1 MGHRA and CDR2 YSYEKL. J gave up 3 bases and V 3 bases, and 4 bases lay outside the gene matches. CDR3 size: 15 residues. DNA of the CDR3: TGCGCCAGCAGCCATACCGGGACAGGGGGCTACGAGCAGTACTTC. It encodes CASSHTGTGGYEQYF.

The J gene is TRBJ2-6, the V gene TRBV6-5; D may be TRBD1 (5 bases). The germline V gene encodes CDR1 MNHEY and CDR2 SVGAGI. V lost 6 bases to trimming and J lost 2 bases, with 11 bases between them. This CDR3 contains 15 residues. CDR3 in amino acids: CASSQTGTGANVLTF. The CDR3 DNA sequence: TGTGCCAGCAGCCAAACAGGAACTGGGGCCAACGTCCTGACTTTC.

The genes are TRBV28 and TRBJ2-3; a possible D gene is TRBD2 (6 bases). CDR3 length: 13 amino acids. Trimming stripped 6 bases from V and 3 bases from J, with 10 bases between. Germline assignment: CDR1 MDHEN and CDR2 SYDVKM. The CDR3 is CASRRGGTDTQYF. CDR3 nucleotide sequence: TGTGCCAGCAGACGGGGAGGTACAGATACGCAGTATTTT.

This chain's CDR3 is CASSLELLTWAYNEQFF. The CDR3 nucleotides read TGTGCCAGCAGCTTGGAACTTTTGACTTGGGCCTACAATGAGCAGTTCTTC. V gene TRBV5-8 combines with J gene TRBJ2-1; D is undetermined. V was clipped by 0 bases and J by 2 bases, with 15 bases between them. Germline loops: CDR1 SGHTS, CDR2 YDEGEE. CDR3 length: 17 amino acids.

J is TRBJ1-4 and V is TRBV4-1; D perhaps matches TRBD1 (6 bases). The CDR3 loop spans 20 amino acids. V was pared by 1 base and J by 4 bases, with 25 bases between. CDR1 and CDR2 from the germline V gene are MGHRA and YSYEKL. CDR3 sequence reads: CASSQGRGGQTRLLNEKLFF. Here the CDR3 DNA reads TGCGCCAGCAGCCAAGGCCGGGGGGGACAAACACGCCTCCTTAATGAAAAACTGTTTTTT.

The rearrangement links TRBV11-2 to TRBJ2-7; 7 nucleotides line up with TRBD2. This CDR3 spans 13 amino acids. Trimming took 5 bases from V and 2 from J; bases not matched to a gene: 3. CDR1 is SGHAT and CDR2 is FQNNGV in the germline V gene. The CDR3 bases are TGTGCCAGCAGCCTTGGACTAGCCTACGAGCAGTACTTC. It yields the protein CASSLGLAYEQYF. Looking up the rest from reference TRBV11-2 and TRBJ2-7 gives the full variable domain: EAGVAQSPRYKIIEKRQSVAFWCNPISGHATLYWYQQILGQGPKLLIQFQNNGVVDDSQLPKDRFSAERLKGVDSTLKIQPAKLEDSAVYLCASSLGLAYEQYFGPGTRLTVT.

This chain links TRBV28 with TRBJ2-7; the D is unclear. The germline V gene has CDR1 MDHEN and CDR2 SYDVKM. This CDR3 is 12 amino acids long. The V gene lost 9 bases and the J gene lost 5 bases, with 14 bases spanning the gap. The CDR3 loop reads CASSKEDNEQYF. CDR3 nucleotide sequence: TGTGCCAGTTCAAAAGAAGACAACGAGCAGTACTTC.

V is TRBV27 and J is TRBJ2-7; TRBD2 matches 7 bases. CDR1 is MNHEY, CDR2 SMNVEV, per germline (reference sequence). The V and J ends lost 0 bases and 0 bases, in that order; junction bases with no gene match: 2. CDR3 size: 15 residues. CDR3 coding DNA: TGTGCCAGCAGTTTATCGGGAGGGTTCTCCTACGAGCAGTACTTC. Its protein is CASSLSGGFSYEQYF.